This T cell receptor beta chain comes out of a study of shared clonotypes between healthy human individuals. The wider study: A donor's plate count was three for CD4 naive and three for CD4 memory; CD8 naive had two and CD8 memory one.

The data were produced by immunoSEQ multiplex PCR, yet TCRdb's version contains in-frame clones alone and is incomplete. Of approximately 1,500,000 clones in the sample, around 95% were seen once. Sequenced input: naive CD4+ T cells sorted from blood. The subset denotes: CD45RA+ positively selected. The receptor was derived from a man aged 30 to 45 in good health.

This CDR3 reads CASTLTGAGANVLTF. CDR3 DNA sequence: TGTGCCAGCACACTTACGGGGGCTGGGGCCAACGTCCTGACTTTC. The chain recombines TRBV9 with TRBJ2-6, with D maybe TRBD2 (6 bases). The CDR3 consists of 15 residues. V was trimmed by 6 bases and J by 2 bases, leaving 12 bases between them. The germline V gene encodes CDR1 SGDLS and CDR2 YYNGEE. The variable domain in full, with the rest retrieved from reference TRBV9 and TRBJ2-6, is DSGVTQTPKHLITATGQRVTLRCSPRSGDLSVYWYQQSLDQGLQFLIQYYNGEERAKGNILERFSAQQFPDLHSELNLSSLELGDSALYFCASTLTGAGANVLTFGAGSRLTVL.